This T cell receptor beta chain came from a study of T-cell memory formation after mild COVID-19. This clonotype was counted only a few times. In TCRdb, the 5' RACE reads were re-called with MiXCR into one record per CDR3 protein. This table has some 70,000 distinct CDR3 sequences, approximately 15% appearing once. Sequencing input: PBMCs or a T cell subset sorted from them (not recorded which). This clonotype originated in an adult woman who had mild COVID-19 (a few samples of this study predate the infection). Cell type and time point are not known.

The CDR3 DNA reads TGCGCCAGCAGCCAAGCGGACAGGGGGCCCTACGAGCAGTACTTC. This codes for CASSQADRGPYEQYF. The J gene is TRBJ2-7, the V gene TRBV4-1; 11 bases align to TRBD1. This CDR3 has 15 amino acids. The germline CDR1 and CDR2 sequences are MGHRA and YSYEKL. With 1 base clipped from V and 2 bases from J, the junction kept 1 base outside the gene matches.